This TCR beta chain was sequenced in a study of regulatory T cells in long-lasting Graves disease. Regarding time point: newly diagnosed GD, antithyroid drugs for less than 3 months. Construction of the TCR library relied on RNA isolated from PBMCs. In Xi'an, China, an endocrinology department was the source of patients. iRepertoire HTBI primers and Arm-PCR of CDR3 regions built TCR beta libraries. One entry per CDR3 protein, called by TCRdb with MiXCR from the multiplex PCR reads. The sample carries a few hundred thousand distinct CDR3 sequences, 12% recorded once. In its sample, this clonotype was seen a few times. These data were also filed under a second study, of T cells in Graves' hyperthyroidism and ophthalmopathy.

The sample in question was peripheral blood mononuclear cells (PBMCs), obtained at new diagnosis, from a patient treated with antithyroid drugs. The receptor's source is a woman under 30 with Graves disease.

The DNA of the CDR3 is TGTGCCAGCAGCCTATCTACGAAGGGGACCCAGTACTTC. As protein: CASSLSTKGTQYF. The rearrangement links TRBV7-3 to TRBJ2-5, with D unresolved. V shed 5 bases and J shed 7 bases, with 14 bases lying between them. Germline CDR1 SGHTA, CDR2 FQGTGA. The CDR3 is 13 amino acids.